Below, 18 T cell receptor beta chains from the same sample are listed, as sequenced in a study of shared clonotypes between healthy human individuals. Naive CD8 populations comprised CD45RO-negative cells positively selected for CCR7, excluding terminally differentiated effector memory CD45RA+ cells. Profiled with immunoSEQ multiplex PCR; TCRdb holds only in-frame clones, not every one. The data contain 1.5 million to 2.5 million clones, about 95% of them singletons. The source material was naive CD8+ T cells sorted from blood. The receptors come from a man younger than 35 in good health.

This chain connects TRBV11-3 to TRBJ2-1; D uncertain. The length of the CDR3 is 12 residues. The V end lost 0 bases, the J end lost 4 bases, and 1 base lay between the germline ends. CDR1 is SGHNT, CDR2 YENEEA, per germline. The CDR3 reads CASSLEYNEQFF. CDR3 in DNA: TGTGCCAGCAGCTTAGAGTACAATGAGCAGTTCTTC.

The V and J genes are TRBV7-8 and TRBJ2-5, with TRBD2 as a possible D gene (6 bases). Trimming took off 2 bases at V and 3 bases at J, with 10 bases between the two ends. This CDR3 spans 14 amino acids. CDR1 and CDR2 (germline): SGHVS, FQNEAQ. CDR3 protein: CASSLSRREETQYF. CDR3 coding DNA: TGTGCCAGCAGCTTATCGCGGAGGGAAGAGACCCAGTACTTC.

The gene calls are TRBV27 and TRBJ2-7; 8 nucleotides agree with TRBD1. Germline-derived CDR1 and CDR2 are MNHEY and SMNVEV (reference sequence). This CDR3 is 16 amino acids long. V was clipped by 8 bases and J by 3 bases; unmatched bases: 15. Here the CDR3 reads CASGNGPGQGNYEQYF. In nucleotides, the CDR3 is TGTGCCAGCGGAAACGGACCCGGACAGGGTAACTACGAGCAGTACTTC.

This clone occurred a few times. The gene calls are TRBV13 and TRBJ2-7; no firm D call. Trimming left V 5 bases short and J 1 base short, with 3 bases between. The V gene's germline CDR1 is PRHDT and CDR2 FYEKMQ (reference sequence). The CDR3 spans 11 residues. CDR3 nucleotides: TGTGCCAGCAGCGGATCCTACGAGCAGTACTTC. It encodes CASSGSYEQYF.

This chain joins TRBV5-6 and TRBJ2-1; D unclear. Germline CDR1 reads SGHDT; CDR2 reads YYEEEE. This CDR3 is built from 12 residues. V lost 2 bases to trimming and J lost 3 bases, with 3 bases between them. CDR3 in DNA: TGTGCCAGCAGCTTTGTCTACAATGAGCAGTTCTTC. Translating gives CASSFVYNEQFF.

This clone showed up just a few times. This CDR3 reads CASSLGQLQFF. CDR3 coding DNA: TGTGCCAGCAGTTTGGGTCAGTTGCAGTTCTTC. This chain joins TRBV28 and TRBJ2-1; D is undetermined. The germline V gene has CDR1 MDHEN and CDR2 SYDVKM. The germline V and J ends were trimmed by 3 bases and 12 bases, with 9 bases remaining between them. The CDR3 spans 11 residues.

This chain joins TRBV18 and TRBJ1-5; D is undetermined. The ends were cut back, 3 bases at V and 0 bases at J, with 9 bases in the middle. The CDR3 totals 15 residues. Germline CDR1 reads KGHSH; CDR2 reads LQKENI. CDR3: CASSPDTYSNQPQHF. The CDR3 nucleotides read TGTGCCAGCTCACCTGACACCTATAGCAATCAGCCCCAGCATTTT.

The rearrangement uses TRBV6-5 and TRBJ2-7, with TRBD1 as a possible D gene (6 bases). The V and J ends lost 4 bases and 5 bases respectively, with 12 bases between them. Germline values: CDR1 MNHEY, CDR2 SVGAGI. The CDR3 has 13 residues. The chain's CDR3 is CASSSTGWDEQYF. The CDR3 bases are TGTGCCAGCAGTTCGACAGGTTGGGACGAGCAGTACTTC.

Concerning this clone: At one end the junction does not follow the germline gene, possibly because of a read error. The chain carries TRBV7-7 and TRBJ2-3; D gene uncertain. The CDR3 totals 14 residues. In germline, CDR1 is SSHAT, CDR2 FNYEAQ (reference sequence). The CDR3 protein is CASSLAPTSDTQYF. The CDR3 nucleotides read TGTGCTAGCAGCTTAGCCCCGACCTCGGATACGCAGTATTTT.

The rearrangement uses TRBV9 and TRBJ2-5; TRBD2 matches 13 bases. CDR3 length equals 15 residues. V shed 3 bases and J 2 bases; nucleotides not matched to a gene: 1. Germline V lookup: CDR1 SGDLS, CDR2 YYNGEE. The CDR3 sequence: CASSGTSGGQETQYF. The CDR3 DNA follows: TGTGCCAGCAGCGGGACTAGCGGGGGACAAGAGACCCAGTACTTC.

Only a few counts were recorded for this clone. A much larger clone sits a single nucleotide away, making a read error possible. This same CDR3 is encoded by further DNA sequences in the sample. CDR3 amino acids: CASSSPYEQYF. As DNA, the CDR3 is TGTGCCAGCAGCTCCCCCTACGAGCAGTACTTC. V is TRBV7-2 and J is TRBJ2-7; no reliable D call. CDR1 and CDR2 (germline): SGHTA, FQGNSA. V was trimmed by 4 bases and J by 2 bases, leaving 3 bases between them. There are 11 residues in the CDR3.

This clone was recorded once. The rearrangement joins TRBV28 to TRBJ2-7; the match to TRBD2 covers 10 bases. The junction had 5 bases not matched to a gene; V was cut back by 4 bases and J by 2 bases. The CDR3 loop spans 15 amino acids. Per germline, CDR1 MDHEN and CDR2 SYDVKM. The CDR3 coding sequence is TGTGCCAGCAGTTGGCCGGGACTAGCGACCTACGAGCAGTACTTC. Translated, it gives CASSWPGLATYEQYF.

The rearrangement links TRBV9 to TRBJ1-4; 7 positions match TRBD1. The J segment lost 8 bases and the V segment lost 4 bases, leaving 14 bases of the junction unmatched. There are 16 residues in the CDR3. CDR1 and CDR2 from the germline V gene are SGDLS and YYNGEE. CDR3 DNA sequence: TGTGCCAGCAGCTCCTACGAACAGGGGATAGGCGAAAAACTGTTTTTT. It codes for CASSSYEQGIGEKLFF.

This clone was seen only once. The chain has TRBV25-1 and TRBJ2-5; the D gene could be TRBD1 or TRBD2 (6 bases each). V was shortened by 10 bases and J by 4 bases, with 22 bases between the two germline ends. The CDR3 consists of 15 residues. Per germline, CDR1 MGHDK and CDR2 SYGVNS. The CDR3: CATSPGGGPGETQYF. The CDR3 bases are TGTGCCACCTCCCCTGGAGGGGGGCCGGGAGAGACCCAGTACTTC.

V is TRBV4-1 and J is TRBJ2-7; TRBD1 aligns across 8 bases. The CDR3 length is 15 residues. CDR1 is MGHRA and CDR2 is YSYEKL in the germline V gene. J gave up 7 bases and V 4 bases, and 12 bases lay outside the gene matches. CDR3 residues: CASSPVLQGAEEQYF. CDR3 coding DNA: TGCGCCAGCAGCCCGGTACTGCAGGGGGCCGAAGAGCAGTACTTC.

This sequence joins TRBV9 and TRBJ2-3; a possible D gene is TRBD2 (6 bases). The germline V gene has CDR1 SGDLS and CDR2 YYNGEE. V was shortened by 4 bases and J by 6 bases, with 15 bases between the two germline ends. This CDR3 comprises 14 residues. The CDR3, as DNA: TGTGCCAGCAGCCCGGAGGGAACTGGCGATACGCAGTATTTT. This sequence encodes CASSPEGTGDTQYF. The complete variable domain, with remaining parts taken from reference TRBV9 and TRBJ2-3, reads DSGVTQTPKHLITATGQRVTLRCSPRSGDLSVYWYQQSLDQGLQFLIQYYNGEERAKGNILERFSAQQFPDLHSELNLSSLELGDSALYFCASSPEGTGDTQYFGPGTRLTVL.

The chain carries TRBV11-2 and TRBJ2-2; D uncertain. Trimming left V 0 bases short and J 7 bases short, with 15 bases between. The CDR3 covers 16 residues. CDR1 and CDR2 (germline): SGHAT, FQNNGV. CDR3 coding DNA: TGTGCCAGCAGCTTAGAAGCGAGTTTGGTTGTCGGGGAGCTGTTTTTT. It yields the protein CASSLEASLVVGELFF. Full variable domain (remainder filled in from reference TRBV11-2 and TRBJ2-2): EAGVAQSPRYKIIEKRQSVAFWCNPISGHATLYWYQQILGQGPKLLIQFQNNGVVDDSQLPKDRFSAERLKGVDSTLKIQPAKLEDSAVYLCASSLEASLVVGELFFGEGSRLTVL.

The chain combines TRBV7-9 with TRBJ2-5; D is perhaps TRBD1 (6 bases). Germline V gives CDR1 SEHNR, CDR2 FQNEAQ (reference sequence). The CDR3 covers 16 residues. Trimming cost V 5 bases and J 1 base, with 17 bases left between them. CDR3 residues: CASSTNRDNFQETQYF. The CDR3 region has the DNA TGTGCCAGCAGCACGAATCGGGACAACTTCCAAGAGACCCAGTACTTC.